This T cell receptor (beta chain) appears in the sequencing data of a study of PD-L1 blockade in urothelial cancer. Time point here: peripheral blood 6 weeks after treatment start. This clone was observed once. CDR1 is SGHNT and CDR2 is YYREEE in the germline V gene (reference sequence). This CDR3 comprises 11 residues. Trimming took off 10 bases at V and 7 bases at J, with 12 bases between the two ends. Profiling relied on immunoSEQ multiplex PCR, and the TCRdb table lists in-frame clones only, not all of them. The data show some 110,000 clones, with roughly 90% seen just once and 3% to 4.5% held by the top ten.

The sequence came from a man in his sixties with urothelial cancer. The chain carries TRBV5-4 and TRBJ2-1; no definite D call. Sequenced material: PBMCs, taken around atezolizumab (anti-PD-L1) treatment. CDR3 nucleotide sequence: TGTGCCTTTACAACGTTAAATGAGCAGTTCTTC. This translates into CAFTTLNEQFF.